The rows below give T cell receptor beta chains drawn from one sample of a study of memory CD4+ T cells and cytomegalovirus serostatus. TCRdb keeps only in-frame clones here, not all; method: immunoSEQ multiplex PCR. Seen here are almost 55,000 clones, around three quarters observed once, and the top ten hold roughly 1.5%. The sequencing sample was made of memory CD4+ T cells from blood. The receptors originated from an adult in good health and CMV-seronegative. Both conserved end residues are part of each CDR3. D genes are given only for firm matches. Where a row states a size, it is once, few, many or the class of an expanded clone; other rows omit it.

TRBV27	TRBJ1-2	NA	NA	TGTGCCAGCAGTTTAACAGGAGCTAACTATGGCTACACCTTC	CASSLTGANYGYTF
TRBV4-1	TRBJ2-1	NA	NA	TGCGCCAGCAGCCAAGCAGGGGGGGCCGGTAATGAGCAGTTCTTC	CASSQAGGAGNEQFF
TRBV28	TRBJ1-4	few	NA	TGTGCCAGCACACTGGGCGGAATCCTAAAGGGAAAACTGTTTTTT	CASTLGGILKGKLFF
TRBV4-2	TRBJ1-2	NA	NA	TGTGCCAGCAGCCAAGATCGGACAGCATATGGCTACACCTTC	CASSQDRTAYGYTF
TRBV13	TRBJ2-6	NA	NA	TGTGCCAGCAGCTTCAGGGTCTCTGGGGCCAACGTCCTGACTTTC	CASSFRVSGANVLTF
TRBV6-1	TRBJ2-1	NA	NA	TGTGCCAGCAGTGCTACGTACAATGAGCAGTTCTTC	CASSATYNEQFF
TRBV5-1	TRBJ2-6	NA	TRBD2	TGCGCCAGCAGCGCCAGAGGTAGCGGGAGGGCTGGCTCTGGGGCCAACGTCCTGACTTTC	CASSARGSGRAGSGANVLTF
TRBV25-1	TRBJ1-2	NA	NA	TGTGCCAGCAGTGAATCCCGGACTCATTTAAATTATGGCTACACCTTC	CASSESRTHLNYGYTF
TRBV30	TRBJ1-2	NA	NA	TGTGCCTGGAGCCCGAAGGGAGGGTGGGTTTATGGCTACACCTTC	CAWSPKGGWVYGYTF
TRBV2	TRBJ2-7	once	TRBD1	TGTGCCAGCAGCTCAGGGGGTCCTCCCTACGAGCAGTACTTC	CASSSGGPPYEQYF
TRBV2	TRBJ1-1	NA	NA	TGTGCCGGTAAACAGGCTCCGGGGGGGGAAGCTTTCTTT	CAGKQAPGGEAFF
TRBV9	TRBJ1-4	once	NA	TGTGCCAGCAGCGTAGGTGCAGGGCCTAATGAAAAACTGTTTTTT	CASSVGAGPNEKLFF
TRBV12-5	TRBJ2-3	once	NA	TGTGCTAGTGGTTTAGAGGGTACGCAGTATTTT	CASGLEGTQYF
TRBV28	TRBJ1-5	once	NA	TGTGCCAGCAGTTTCCCGGGGAGCTTTTATCAGCCCCAGCATTTT	CASSFPGSFYQPQHF
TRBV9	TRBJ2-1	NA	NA	TGTGCCAGCAGCCCATTGATTCCCCGCCTCAATGAGCAGTTCTTC	CASSPLIPRLNEQFF
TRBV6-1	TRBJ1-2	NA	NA	TGTGCCAGCAGTGAAGGGCTTTGGGACTACACCTTC	CASSEGLWDYTF
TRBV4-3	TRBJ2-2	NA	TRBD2	TGCGCCAGCAGCCAGGCTAGCGGAGCCGGGACCGGGGAGCTGTTTTTT	CASSQASGAGTGELFF
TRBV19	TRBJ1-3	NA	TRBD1	TGTGCCAGTACCTTCGAGAGGGACAGGGGATCCGGAAACACCATATATTTT	CASTFERDRGSGNTIYF
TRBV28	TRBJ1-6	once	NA	TGTGCCAGCAATTGGGGGAATAATTCACCCCTCCACTTT	CASNWGNNSPLHF
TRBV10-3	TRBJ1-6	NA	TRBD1	TGTGCCATCAGTGTCGGACAGGGGAACTCACCCCTCCACTTT	CAISVGQGNSPLHF
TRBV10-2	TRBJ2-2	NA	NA	TGCGCCAGCAGTGATCCCCCGTTGGCGGGGGCAGCCGGGGAGCTGTTTTTT	CASSDPPLAGAAGELFF
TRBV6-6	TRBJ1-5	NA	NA	TGTGCCAGCAGGGGGGGTTTGGGAGCACCCCAGCCCCAGCATTTT	CASRGGLGAPQPQHF
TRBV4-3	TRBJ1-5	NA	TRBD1	TGCGCCAGCACCTTGTGCTGCTCTGGGGGACAGACCAATTTTAGCAATCAGCCCCAGCATTTT	CASTLCCSGGQTNFSNQPQHF
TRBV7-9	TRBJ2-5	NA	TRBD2	TGTGCCAGCAGTTTGACAGCGGGGCGGGAGACCCAGTACTTC	CASSLTAGRETQYF
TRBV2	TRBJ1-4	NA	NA	TGTGCCAGCAGTGAAAGTGGGGAAAAACTGTTTTTT	CASSESGEKLFF
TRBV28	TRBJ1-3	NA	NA	TGTGCCAGCAGTTTATACAGGGCGGGCGGAAACACCATATATTTT	CASSLYRAGGNTIYF
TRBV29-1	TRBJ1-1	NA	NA	TGCAGCGTCGACTCTACCGGAGGGACTGAAGCTTTCTTT	CSVDSTGGTEAFF
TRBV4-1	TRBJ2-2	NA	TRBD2	TGCGCCAGCAGCCAAGGTTTCGGGGGGACCGGGGAGCTGTTTTTT	CASSQGFGGTGELFF
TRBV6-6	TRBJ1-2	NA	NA	TGTGCCAGCAGTTACGGTGGAGCAGGGCAGGCCTATGGCTACACCTTC	CASSYGGAGQAYGYTF
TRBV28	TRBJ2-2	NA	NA	TGTGCCAGCAGTTTCGTTCGAGGGCCGGACACCGGGGAGCTGTTTTTT	CASSFVRGPDTGELFF
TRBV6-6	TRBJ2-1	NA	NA	TGTGCCAGCACAAGGCCTAACCCGAGTGAGCAGTTCTTC	CASTRPNPSEQFF
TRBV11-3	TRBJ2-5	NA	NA	TGTGCCAGCAGCAAAGGGGGGCGGACTGAAGAGACCCAGTACTTC	CASSKGGRTEETQYF
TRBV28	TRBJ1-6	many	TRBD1	TGTGCCAGCAGGCCCTACAGGGGTAATTCACCCCTCCACTTT	CASRPYRGNSPLHF
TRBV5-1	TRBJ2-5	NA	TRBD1	TGCGCCAGCAGCCAGGGACAGGGGGCAGTGGAGACCCAGTACTTC	CASSQGQGAVETQYF
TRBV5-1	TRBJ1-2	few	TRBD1	TGCGCCAGCAGCTTCACCCCGGGACAGGGGTTTTACACCTTC	CASSFTPGQGFYTF
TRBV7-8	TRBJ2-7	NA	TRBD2	TGTGCCAGCAGCTTACAGGGCGGGAGGGCATACGAGCAGTACTTC	CASSLQGGRAYEQYF
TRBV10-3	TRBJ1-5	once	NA	TGTGCCATCAGTGAAATGGGGCAGCCCCAGCATTTT	CAISEMGQPQHF
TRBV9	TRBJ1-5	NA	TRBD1	TGTGCCAGCAGCGGGCACAGGGGAGGAGAGCCCCAGCATTTT	CASSGHRGGEPQHF
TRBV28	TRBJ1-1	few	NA	TGTGCCAGCTTTGCGCGTTCGACTGAAGCTTTCTTT	CASFARSTEAFF
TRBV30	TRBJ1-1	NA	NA	TGTGCCTGCCCGCGTCGGGGGGCGGGTACTGAAGCTTTCTTT	CACPRRGAGTEAFF
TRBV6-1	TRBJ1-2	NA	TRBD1	TGTGCCAGCCAAAACAGGGGGAGAAGGAATGGCTACACCTTC	CASQNRGRRNGYTF
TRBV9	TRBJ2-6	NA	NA	TGTGCCAGCAGCGTCACAGCAGGGTCTGGGGCCAACGTCCTGACTTTC	CASSVTAGSGANVLTF
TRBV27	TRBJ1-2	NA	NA	TGTGCCAGCAGCACTCTTTTTTCGGGACTTAACTATGGCTACACCTTC	CASSTLFSGLNYGYTF
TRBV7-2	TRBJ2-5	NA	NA	TGTGCCAGCAGCTTAAAGGGGGGACCCAACCGCCGGGAGACCCAGTACTTC	CASSLKGGPNRRETQYF
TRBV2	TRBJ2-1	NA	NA	TGTGCCAGCAGTGTGGAGGGAATGCCCTACAATGAGCAGTTCTTC	CASSVEGMPYNEQFF
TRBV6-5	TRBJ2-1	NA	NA	TGTGCCAGCAGGGGGCATAGAAACTCCTACAATGAGCAGTTCTTC	CASRGHRNSYNEQFF
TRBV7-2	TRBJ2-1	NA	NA	TGTGCCAGCAGCTTAGAGGGGCGCAATGAGCAGTTCTTC	CASSLEGRNEQFF
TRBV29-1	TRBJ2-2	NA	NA	TGCAGCGTTCATGGGGACGGGACCGGGGAGCTGTTTTTT	CSVHGDGTGELFF
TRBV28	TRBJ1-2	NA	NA	TGTGCCAGCAGTTTGACCAGAGGGATTACTAGCTACACCTTC	CASSLTRGITSYTF